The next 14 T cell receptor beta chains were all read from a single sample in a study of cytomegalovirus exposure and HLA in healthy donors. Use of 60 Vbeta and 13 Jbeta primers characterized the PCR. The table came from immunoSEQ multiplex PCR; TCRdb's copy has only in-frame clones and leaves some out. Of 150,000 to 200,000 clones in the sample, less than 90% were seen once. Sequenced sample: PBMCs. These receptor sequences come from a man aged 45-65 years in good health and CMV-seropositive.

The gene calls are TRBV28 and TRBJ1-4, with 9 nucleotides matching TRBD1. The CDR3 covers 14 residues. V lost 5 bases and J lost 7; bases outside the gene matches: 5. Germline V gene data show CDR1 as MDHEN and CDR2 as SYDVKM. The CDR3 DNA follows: TGTGCCAGCAGTACGACAGGGGGTAGTGAAAAACTGTTTTTT. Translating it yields CASSTTGGSEKLFF.

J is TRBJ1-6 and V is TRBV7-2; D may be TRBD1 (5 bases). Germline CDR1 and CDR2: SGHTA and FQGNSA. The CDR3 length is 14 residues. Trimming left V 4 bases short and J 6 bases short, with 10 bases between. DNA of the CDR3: TGTGCCAGCAGCTCAGGGATTTCTAATTCACCCCTCCACTTT. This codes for CASSSGISNSPLHF.

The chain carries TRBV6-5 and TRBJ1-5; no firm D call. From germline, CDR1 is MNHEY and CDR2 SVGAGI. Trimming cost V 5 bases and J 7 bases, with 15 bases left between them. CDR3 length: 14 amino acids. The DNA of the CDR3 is TGTGCCAGCAGTCACGGACTGGAGGGACAGCCCCAGCATTTT. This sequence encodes CASSHGLEGQPQHF.

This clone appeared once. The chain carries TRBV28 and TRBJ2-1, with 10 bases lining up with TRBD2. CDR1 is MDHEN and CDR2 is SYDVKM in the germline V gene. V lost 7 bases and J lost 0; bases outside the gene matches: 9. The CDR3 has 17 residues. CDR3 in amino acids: CASTPLAGGSSYNEQFF. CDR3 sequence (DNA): TGTGCCAGCACTCCCTTAGCGGGAGGAAGCTCCTACAATGAGCAGTTCTTC. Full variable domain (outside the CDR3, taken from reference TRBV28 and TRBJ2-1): DVKVTQSSRYLVKRTGEKVFLECVQDMDHENMFWYRQDPGLGLRLIYFSYDVKMKEKGDIPEGYSVSREKKERFSLILESASTNQTSMYLCASTPLAGGSSYNEQFFGPGTRLTVL.

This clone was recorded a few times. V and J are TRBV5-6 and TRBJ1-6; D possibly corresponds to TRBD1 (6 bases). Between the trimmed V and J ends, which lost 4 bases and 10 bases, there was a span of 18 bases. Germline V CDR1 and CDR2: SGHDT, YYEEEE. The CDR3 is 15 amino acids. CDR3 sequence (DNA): TGTGCCAGCAGCGTCATACAGGGTCGTGGCTCACCCCTCCACTTT. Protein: CASSVIQGRGSPLHF.

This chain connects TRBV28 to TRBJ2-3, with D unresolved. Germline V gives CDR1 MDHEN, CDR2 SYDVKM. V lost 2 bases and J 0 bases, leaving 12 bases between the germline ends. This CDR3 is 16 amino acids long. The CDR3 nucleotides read TGTGCCAGCAGTTTACAGCAGGTCCCTAGCACAGATACGCAGTATTTT. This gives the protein CASSLQQVPSTDTQYF.

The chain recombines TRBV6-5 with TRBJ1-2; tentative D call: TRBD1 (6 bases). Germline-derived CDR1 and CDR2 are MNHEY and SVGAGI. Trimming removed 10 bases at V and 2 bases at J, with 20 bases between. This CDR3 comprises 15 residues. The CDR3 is CATSTTPQGNYGYTF. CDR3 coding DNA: TGTGCCACCTCGACGACCCCTCAGGGGAACTATGGCTACACCTTC.

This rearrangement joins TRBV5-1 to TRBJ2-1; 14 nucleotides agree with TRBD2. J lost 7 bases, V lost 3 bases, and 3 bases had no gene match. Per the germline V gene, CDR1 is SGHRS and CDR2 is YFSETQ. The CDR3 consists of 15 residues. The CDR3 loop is CASSSGLAGGNEQFF. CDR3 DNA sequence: TGCGCCAGCAGCTCCGGACTAGCGGGAGGTAATGAGCAGTTCTTC.

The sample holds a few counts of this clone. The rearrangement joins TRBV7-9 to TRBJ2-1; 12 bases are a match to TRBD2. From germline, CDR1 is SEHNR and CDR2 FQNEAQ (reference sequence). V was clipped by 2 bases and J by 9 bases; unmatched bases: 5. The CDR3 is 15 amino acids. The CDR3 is CASSLRLAGVVEQFF. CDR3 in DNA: TGTGCCAGCAGCTTACGACTAGCGGGGGTAGTTGAGCAGTTCTTC.

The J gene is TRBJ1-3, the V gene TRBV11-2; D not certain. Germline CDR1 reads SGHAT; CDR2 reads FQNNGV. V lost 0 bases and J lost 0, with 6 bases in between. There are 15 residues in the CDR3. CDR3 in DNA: TGTGCCAGCAGCTTAGAACAGCTCTCTGGAAACACCATATATTTT. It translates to CASSLEQLSGNTIYF. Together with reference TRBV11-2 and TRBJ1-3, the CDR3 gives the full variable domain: EAGVAQSPRYKIIEKRQSVAFWCNPISGHATLYWYQQILGQGPKLLIQFQNNGVVDDSQLPKDRFSAERLKGVDSTLKIQPAKLEDSAVYLCASSLEQLSGNTIYFGEGSWLTVV.

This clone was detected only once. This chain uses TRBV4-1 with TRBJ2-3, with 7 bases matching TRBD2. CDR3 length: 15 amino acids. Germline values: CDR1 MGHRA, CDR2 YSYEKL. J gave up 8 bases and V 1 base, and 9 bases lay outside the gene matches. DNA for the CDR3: TGCGCCAGCAGCCAAGGGCAGGGAGGGATGGGTACGCAGTATTTT. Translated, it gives CASSQGQGGMGTQYF.

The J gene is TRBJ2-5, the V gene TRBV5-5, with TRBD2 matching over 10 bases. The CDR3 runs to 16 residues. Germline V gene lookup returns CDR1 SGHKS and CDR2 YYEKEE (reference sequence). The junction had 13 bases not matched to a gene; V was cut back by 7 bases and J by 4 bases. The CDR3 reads CASRTSGGAAIETQYF. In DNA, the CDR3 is TGTGCCAGCCGGACGAGCGGGGGGGCCGCCATAGAGACCCAGTACTTC.

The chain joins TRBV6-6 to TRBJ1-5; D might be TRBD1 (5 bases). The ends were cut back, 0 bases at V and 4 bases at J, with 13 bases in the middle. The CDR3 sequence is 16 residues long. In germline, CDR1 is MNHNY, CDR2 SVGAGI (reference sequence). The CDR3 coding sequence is TGTGCCAGCAGTTACTCGATTAACAGGCTAAATCAGCCCCAGCATTTT. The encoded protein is CASSYSINRLNQPQHF.

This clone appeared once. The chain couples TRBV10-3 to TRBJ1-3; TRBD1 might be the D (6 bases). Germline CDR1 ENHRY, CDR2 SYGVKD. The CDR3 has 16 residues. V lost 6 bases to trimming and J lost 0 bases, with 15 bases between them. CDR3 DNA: TGTGCCATCAGCGAGCGGGGACAAAACTCTGGAAACACCATATATTTT. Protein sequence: CAISERGQNSGNTIYF.